The 3 T cell receptor beta chains in this list originate from one sample, sequenced in a study of esophageal squamous cell carcinoma under preoperative chemotherapy. TCRdb redid the calling of the PCR reads with MiXCR, one entry per CDR3 protein. The sample comprises roughly 32,000 distinct CDR3 sequences, less than 55% of which are singletons, and approximately 12% rests with the top ten. Time point: before preoperative PTX-NDP chemotherapy. This material was collected from a patient given preoperative chemotherapy. Receptors originate from a human donor with esophageal squamous cell carcinoma. The donor label of this sample is uncertain.

A remark on this clonotype: The junction departs from the called germline gene at one end, perhaps through a read error. This sequence joins TRBV7-3 and TRBJ2-3; 7 positions match TRBD2. The germline CDR1 and CDR2 sequences are SGHTA and FQGTGA. The CDR3 is 16 amino acids. The CDR3 loop is CASRVFGGSGQETQYF. CDR3 bases: TGTGCCAGCAGGGTATTCGGGGGGAGCGGCCAAGAGACCCAGTATTTC.

The rearrangement joins TRBV7-2 to TRBJ2-3, with 7 bases lining up with TRBD1. Germline V gene sequence: CDR1 SGHTA, CDR2 FQGNSA. CDR3 length: 16 amino acids. With 8 bases clipped from V and 10 bases from J, the junction kept 21 bases outside the gene matches. The CDR3 sequence: CASLDRQALNTGAQYF. The CDR3 DNA sequence: TGTGCCAGCCTGGACCGACAAGCTCTGAACACAGGGGCGCAGTATTTT.

J is TRBJ2-3 and V is TRBV19; 11 nucleotides match TRBD2. After removal of 5 bases from V and 7 bases from J, the junction contained 5 bases not matched to a gene. Germline CDR1 reads LNHDA; CDR2 reads SQIVND (reference sequence). The CDR3 extends over 14 amino acids. The CDR3 region is CASSATSGSNTQYF. The CDR3 DNA reads as TGTGCCAGTAGTGCTACTAGCGGGAGTAATACGCAGTATTTT.